Each of the 16 T cell receptor beta chains below was sequenced from the same sample in a study of control samples from healthy donors and cancer patients (dated by TCRdb to 2018 to 2021). Libraries were prepared through the immunoSEQ multiplex PCR assay. Sourced from immuneACCESS, this table was stored by TCRdb with only in-frame sequences that have V and J called. A share of the clones is absent; for the studies checked, an unresolved V gene accounts for under half, and the remainder has no known explanation. The sample table lists 40,000 to 50,000 clones, about 95% of them with a count of one. The top ten clones comprise approximately 24% of the sample. Sequences were obtained from blood. Every receptor here comes from a man in his sixties in good health.

This clone was seen a handful of times. CDR3: CASSSIYNEQFF. The CDR3 DNA is TGTGCCAGCAGTTCCATCTACAATGAGCAGTTCTTC. The chain links TRBV2 to TRBJ2-1, with unresolved D. The germline gives CDR1 SNHLY, CDR2 FYNNEI. The CDR3 sequence is 12 residues long. V lost 5 bases and J lost 3, with 5 bases in between.

The chain is built from TRBV7-2 and TRBJ2-5, with 7 bases fitting TRBD1. This CDR3 has 14 residues. J lost 5 bases, V lost 1 base, and 4 bases had no gene match. Per germline, CDR1 SGHTA and CDR2 FQGNSA. The CDR3 loop is CASSLGGGAETQYF. CDR3 DNA: TGTGCCAGCAGCTTAGGAGGGGGCGCGGAGACCCAGTACTTC.

The gene calls are TRBV5-4 and TRBJ2-2; TRBD2 might be the D (6 bases). The CDR3 sequence is 14 residues long. Germline V gives CDR1 SGHNT, CDR2 YYREEE (reference sequence). The germline V and J ends were trimmed by 6 bases and 0 bases, with 9 bases remaining between them. The CDR3 spells CASMAGPNTGELFF. The CDR3 DNA reads as TGTGCCAGCATGGCGGGGCCGAACACCGGGGAGCTGTTTTTT.

The chain carries TRBV24-1 and TRBJ2-1; 9 bases line up with TRBD2. The V gene's germline CDR1 is KGHDR and CDR2 SFDVKD. Germline trimming cut 4 bases from V and 2 bases from J; bases unmatched to any gene: 5. This CDR3 is 16 amino acids long. CDR3 sequence: CATSDLTSGTYNEQFF. Here the CDR3 DNA reads TGTGCCACCAGTGACTTGACTAGCGGCACCTACAATGAGCAGTTCTTC.

The chain combines TRBV29-1 with TRBJ2-5; 9 positions match TRBD2. V lost 1 base, J lost 5 bases, and 8 bases stayed unmatched. Germline V gene sequence: CDR1 SQVTM, CDR2 ANQGSEA. This CDR3 comprises 15 residues. The CDR3 nucleotides are TGCAGCGTTGAAGGGACTAGCGCCGTCGGGGAGACCCAGTACTTC. Amino acids: CSVEGTSAVGETQYF.

The chain combines TRBV5-1 with TRBJ2-7; TRBD1 agrees at 8 bases. The CDR3 is made up of 14 amino acids. V was clipped by 0 bases and J by 4 bases; unmatched bases: 3. CDR1 is SGHRS and CDR2 is YFSETQ in the germline V gene. Written as DNA, the CDR3 is TGCGCCAGCAGCTTGGGGGACAGGCCATACGAGCAGTACTTC. It yields the protein CASSLGDRPYEQYF.

The chain recombines TRBV5-4 with TRBJ1-5; no clear D. CDR3 length: 13 residues. CDR1 SGHNT and CDR2 YYREEE come from the germline V gene (reference sequence). Trimming took 8 bases from V and 7 from J, leaving 16 bases between them. For the CDR3, the DNA is TGTGCCAGACTAAAAGGTTCGGGGCAGCCCCAGCATTTT. Encoded protein: CARLKGSGQPQHF.

The chain uses TRBV10-2 and TRBJ2-5, with no clear D. Germline assignment: CDR1 WSHSY and CDR2 SAAADI. The V and J ends lost 6 bases and 5 bases respectively, with 16 bases between them. This CDR3 contains 14 residues. DNA of the CDR3: TGCGCCAGCAGGGCCAGCTTAAAGGTTGAGACCCAGTACTTC. It translates to CASRASLKVETQYF.

The chain has TRBV7-9 and TRBJ2-5; D is possibly TRBD1 (6 bases). Deletions cut 5 bases from V and 1 base from J, with 11 bases between. Germline CDR1 reads SEHNR; CDR2 reads FQNEAQ (reference sequence). This CDR3 spans 14 amino acids. CDR3: CASSPRTVQETQYF. The CDR3 bases are TGTGCCAGCAGCCCACGGACAGTCCAAGAGACCCAGTACTTC.

The chain carries TRBV11-3 and TRBJ2-1, with D uncertain. This CDR3 has 11 residues. The V end was cut by 5 bases, the J end by 8 bases, with 7 bases between. CDR1 SGHNT and CDR2 YENEEA come from the germline V gene. CDR3 nucleotide sequence: TGTGCCAGCAGCCGGACCGATGAGCAGTTCTTC. Translated: CASSRTDEQFF.

The chain has TRBV5-4 and TRBJ2-5, with 8 positions matching TRBD2. The germline V gene encodes CDR1 SGHNT and CDR2 YYREEE (reference sequence). The V segment lost 2 bases and the J segment 2 bases; nucleotides outside the gene matches: 11. The CDR3 sequence is 17 residues long. The chain's CDR3 is CASSLTSGRTGQETQYF. CDR3 DNA: TGTGCCAGCAGCTTAACTAGCGGACGTACTGGGCAAGAGACCCAGTACTTC. Filled out from reference TRBV5-4 and TRBJ2-5, the complete variable domain reads ETGVTQSPTHLIKTRGQQVTLRCSSQSGHNTVSWYQQALGQGPQFIFQYYREEENGRGNFPPRFSGLQFPNYSSELNVNALELDDSALYLCASSLTSGRTGQETQYFGPGTRLLVL.

CDR3 sequence reads: CSVQGSTRGNYGYTF. CDR3 coding DNA: TGCAGCGTTCAAGGGTCGACCCGGGGGAACTATGGCTACACCTTC. The V and J genes are TRBV29-1 and TRBJ1-2, with D tentatively TRBD1 (5 bases). Trimming removed 5 bases from V and 2 bases from J, with 18 bases in between. The length of the CDR3 is 15 residues. The V gene's germline CDR1 is SQVTM and CDR2 ANQGSEA.

V and J are TRBV5-5 and TRBJ1-1; no definite D call. V was clipped by 2 bases and J by 0 bases, with 17 bases between them. Germline V CDR1 and CDR2: SGHKS, YYEKEE (reference sequence). The CDR3 extends over 17 amino acids. The DNA for the CDR3 is TGTGCCAGCAGCTTCGGAACGAAACCTACATTGAACACTGAAGCTTTCTTT. Amino acids: CASSFGTKPTLNTEAFF.

This rearrangement joins TRBV6-6 to TRBJ2-7; no clear D. The CDR3 extends over 11 amino acids. V lost 11 bases and J lost 0, with 8 bases in between. CDR1 and CDR2 from the germline V gene are MNHNY and SVGAGI (reference sequence). The CDR3 loop is CAVQVSYEQYF. The CDR3 nucleotides read TGTGCCGTCCAGGTCTCCTACGAGCAGTACTTC.

This chain links TRBV10-3 with TRBJ1-2, with D unclear. The CDR3 spans 15 residues. Per germline, CDR1 ENHRY and CDR2 SYGVKD. The germline V and J ends were trimmed by 2 bases and 2 bases, with 12 bases remaining between them. The CDR3 region has the DNA TGTGCCATCAGTGAGGAGGACGGGCGGAACTATGGCTACACCTTC. Amino acid sequence: CAISEEDGRNYGYTF.

This clone was detected only once. V gene TRBV10-3 combines with J gene TRBJ1-1; D may be TRBD1 (5 bases). CDR1 ENHRY and CDR2 SYGVKD come from the germline V gene. The CDR3 contains 13 residues. V lost 6 bases and J 1 base, leaving 9 bases between the germline ends. CDR3 amino acids: CAIRPDTNTEAFF. Written as DNA, the CDR3 is TGTGCCATCAGGCCGGACACGAACACTGAAGCTTTCTTT.